This T cell receptor beta chain was captured by sequencing in a study of T cell changes during pregnancy in multiple sclerosis. Germline-derived CDR1 and CDR2 are LNHDA and SQIVND (reference sequence). CDR3 length: 12 amino acids. Trimming removed 4 bases from V and 4 bases from J, with 7 bases in between. Assay: immunoSEQ multiplex PCR; the TCRdb copy retains only in-frame clones and omits some. The sample has approximately 110,000 clones; just over 90% are singletons. The TCR was taken from a female donor with multiple sclerosis, enrolled in a pregnancy study. The sample in question was peripheral blood, obtained after pregnancy. V and J are TRBV19 and TRBJ1-2, with D possibly matching TRBD1 (5 bases). CDR3 sequence (DNA): TGTGCCAGTAGTACCAGGGCCTATGGCTACACCTTC. This translates into CASSTRAYGYTF.